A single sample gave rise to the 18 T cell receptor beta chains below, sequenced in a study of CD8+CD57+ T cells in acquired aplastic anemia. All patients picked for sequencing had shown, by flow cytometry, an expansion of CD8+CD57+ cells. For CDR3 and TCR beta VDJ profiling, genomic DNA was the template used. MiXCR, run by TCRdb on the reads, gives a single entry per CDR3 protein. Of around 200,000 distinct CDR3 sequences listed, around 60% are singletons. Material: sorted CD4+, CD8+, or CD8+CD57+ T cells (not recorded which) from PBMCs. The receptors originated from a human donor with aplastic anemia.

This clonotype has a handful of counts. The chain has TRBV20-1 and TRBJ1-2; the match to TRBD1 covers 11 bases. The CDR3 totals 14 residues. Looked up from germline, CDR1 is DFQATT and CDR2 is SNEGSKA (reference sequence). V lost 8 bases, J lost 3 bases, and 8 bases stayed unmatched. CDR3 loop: CSTTDRGRDYGYTF. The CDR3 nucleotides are TGCAGTACTACGGACAGGGGGCGGGACTATGGCTACACCTTC.

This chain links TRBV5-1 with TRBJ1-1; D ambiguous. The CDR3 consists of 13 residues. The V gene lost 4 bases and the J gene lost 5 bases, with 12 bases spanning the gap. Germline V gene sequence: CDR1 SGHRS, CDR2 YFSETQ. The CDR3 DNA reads TGCGCCAGCAGCCCGGTCGGTGGGACTGAAGCTTTCTTT. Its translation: CASSPVGGTEAFF.

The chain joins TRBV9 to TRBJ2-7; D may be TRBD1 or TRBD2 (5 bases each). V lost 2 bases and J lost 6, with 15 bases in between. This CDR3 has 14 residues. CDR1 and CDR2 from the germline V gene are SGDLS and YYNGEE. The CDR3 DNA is TGTGCCAGCAGCGTGGGACCCCGTCCCCTCGAGCAGTACTTC. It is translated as CASSVGPRPLEQYF.

The CDR3 loop reads CASSLGPTDTQYF. CDR3 bases: TGTGCCAGCAGCTTAGGACCCACAGATACGCAGTATTTT. The gene calls are TRBV7-7 and TRBJ2-3; D is unclear. The CDR3 sequence is 13 residues long. Trimming took 1 base from V and 2 from J, leaving 4 bases between them. Germline V gives CDR1 SSHAT, CDR2 FNYEAQ (reference sequence). Full variable domain (rest looked up from reference TRBV7-7 and TRBJ2-3): GAGVSQSPRYKVTKRGQDVTLRCDPISSHATLYWYQQALGQGPEFLTYFNYEAQPDKSGLPSDRFSAERPEGSISTLTIQRTEQRDSAMYRCASSLGPTDTQYFGPGTRLTVL.

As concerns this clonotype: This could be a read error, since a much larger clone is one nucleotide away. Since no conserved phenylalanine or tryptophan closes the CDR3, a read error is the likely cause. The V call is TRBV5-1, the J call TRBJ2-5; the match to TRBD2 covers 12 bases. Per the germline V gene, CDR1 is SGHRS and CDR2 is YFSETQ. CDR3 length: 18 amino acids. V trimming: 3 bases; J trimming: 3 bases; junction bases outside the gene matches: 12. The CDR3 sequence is CASSWGLAGGQAEETQYL. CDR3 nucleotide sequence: TGCGCCAGCAGCTGGGGTCTAGCGGGGGGGCAAGCCGAAGAGACCCAGTACCTC.

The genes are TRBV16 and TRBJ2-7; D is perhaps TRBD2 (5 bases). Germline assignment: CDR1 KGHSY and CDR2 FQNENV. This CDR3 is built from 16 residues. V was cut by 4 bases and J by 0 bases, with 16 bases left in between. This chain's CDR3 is CASSPLAPGDSYEQYF. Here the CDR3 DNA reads TGTGCCAGCAGCCCCCTCGCCCCCGGGGACTCCTACGAGCAGTACTTC.

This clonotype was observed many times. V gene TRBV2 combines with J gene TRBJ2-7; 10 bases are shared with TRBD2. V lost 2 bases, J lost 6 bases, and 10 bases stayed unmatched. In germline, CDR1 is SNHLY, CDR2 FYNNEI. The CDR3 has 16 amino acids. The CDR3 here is CASSEHQRGGPPEQYF. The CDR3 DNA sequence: TGTGCCAGCAGTGAACACCAGCGGGGGGGTCCCCCCGAGCAGTACTTC.

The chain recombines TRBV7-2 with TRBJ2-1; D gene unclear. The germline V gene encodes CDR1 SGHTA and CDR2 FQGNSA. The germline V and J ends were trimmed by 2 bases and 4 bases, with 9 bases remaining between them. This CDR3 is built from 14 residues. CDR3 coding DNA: TGTGCCAGCAGCTTACTCGCCGGATACAATGAGCAGTTCTTC. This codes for CASSLLAGYNEQFF. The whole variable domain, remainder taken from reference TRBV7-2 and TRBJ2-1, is GAGVSQSPSNKVTEKGKDVELRCDPISGHTALYWYRQSLGQGLEFLIYFQGNSAPDKSGLPSDRFSAERTGGSVSTLTIQRTQQEDSAVYLCASSLLAGYNEQFFGPGTRLTVL.

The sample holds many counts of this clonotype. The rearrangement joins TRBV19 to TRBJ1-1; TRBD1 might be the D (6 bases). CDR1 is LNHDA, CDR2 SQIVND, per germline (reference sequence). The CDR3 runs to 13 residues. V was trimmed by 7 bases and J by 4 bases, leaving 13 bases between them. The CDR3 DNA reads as TGTGCCAGTAACCCGGGACACATCACTGAAGCTTTCTTT. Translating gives CASNPGHITEAFF.

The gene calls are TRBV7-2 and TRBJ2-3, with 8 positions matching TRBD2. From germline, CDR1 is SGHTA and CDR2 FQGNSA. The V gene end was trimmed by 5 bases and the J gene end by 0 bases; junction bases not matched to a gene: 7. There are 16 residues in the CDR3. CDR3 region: CASSPRASGSTDTQYF. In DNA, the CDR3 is TGTGCCAGCAGCCCGAGGGCTAGCGGGAGCACAGATACGCAGTATTTT. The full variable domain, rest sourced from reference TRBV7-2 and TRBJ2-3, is GAGVSQSPSNKVTEKGKDVELRCDPISGHTALYWYRQSLGQGLEFLIYFQGNSAPDKSGLPSDRFSAERTGGSVSTLTIQRTQQEDSAVYLCASSPRASGSTDTQYFGPGTRLTVL.

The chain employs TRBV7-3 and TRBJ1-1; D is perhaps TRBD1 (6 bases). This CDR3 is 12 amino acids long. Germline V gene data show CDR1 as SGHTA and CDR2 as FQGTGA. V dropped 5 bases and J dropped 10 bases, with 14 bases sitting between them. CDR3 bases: TGTGCCAGCAGCGATAGACAGGCTGGAGCTTTCTTT. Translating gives CASSDRQAGAFF.

This chain's CDR3 is CSLHMGGWTEAFF. Here the CDR3 DNA reads TGCAGCTTACATATGGGGGGATGGACTGAAGCTTTCTTT. The chain combines TRBV29-1 with TRBJ1-1; D is possibly TRBD1 (5 bases). The CDR3 extends over 13 amino acids. The V gene lost 8 bases and the J gene lost 5 bases, with 18 bases spanning the gap. The germline gives CDR1 SQVTM, CDR2 ANQGSEA. Full variable domain (remainder filled in from reference TRBV29-1 and TRBJ1-1): SAVISQKPSRDICQRGTSLTIQCQVDSQVTMMFWYRQQPGQSLTLIATANQGSEATYESGFVIDKFPISRPNLTFSTLTVSNMSPEDSSIYLCSLHMGGWTEAFFGQGTRLTVV.

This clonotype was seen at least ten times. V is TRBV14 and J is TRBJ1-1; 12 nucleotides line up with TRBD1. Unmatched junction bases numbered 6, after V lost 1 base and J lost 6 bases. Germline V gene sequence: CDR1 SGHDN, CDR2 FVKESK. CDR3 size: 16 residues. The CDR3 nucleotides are TGTGCCAGCAGCCAAGCAGGGGGACAGGGGGCGCCTGAAGCTTTCTTT. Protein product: CASSQAGGQGAPEAFF.

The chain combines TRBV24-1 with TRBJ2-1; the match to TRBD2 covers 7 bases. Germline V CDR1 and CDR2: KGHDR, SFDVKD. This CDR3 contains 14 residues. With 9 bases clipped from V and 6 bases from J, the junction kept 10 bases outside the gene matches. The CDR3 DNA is TGTGCCACCCGAGGGAGGGTGATCCGCAATGAGCAGTTCTTC. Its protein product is CATRGRVIRNEQFF.

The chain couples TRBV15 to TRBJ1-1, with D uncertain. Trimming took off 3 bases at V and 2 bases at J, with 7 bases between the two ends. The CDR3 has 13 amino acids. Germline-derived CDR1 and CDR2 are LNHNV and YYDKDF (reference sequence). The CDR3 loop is CATSSGFNTEAFF. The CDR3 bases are TGTGCCACCAGCAGCGGATTTAACACTGAAGCTTTCTTT. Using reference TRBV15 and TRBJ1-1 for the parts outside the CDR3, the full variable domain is DAMVIQNPRYQVTQFGKPVTLSCSQTLNHNVMYWYQQKSSQAPKLLFHYYDKDFNNEADTPDNFQSRRPNTSFCFLDIRSPGLGDTAMYLCATSSGFNTEAFFGQGTRLTVV.

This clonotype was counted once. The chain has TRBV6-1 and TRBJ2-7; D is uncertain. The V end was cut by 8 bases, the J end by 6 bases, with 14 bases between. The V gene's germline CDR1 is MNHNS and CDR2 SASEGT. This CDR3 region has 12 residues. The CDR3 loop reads CASGIYYTEQYF. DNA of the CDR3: TGTGCCAGCGGGATCTACTATACCGAGCAGTACTTC.

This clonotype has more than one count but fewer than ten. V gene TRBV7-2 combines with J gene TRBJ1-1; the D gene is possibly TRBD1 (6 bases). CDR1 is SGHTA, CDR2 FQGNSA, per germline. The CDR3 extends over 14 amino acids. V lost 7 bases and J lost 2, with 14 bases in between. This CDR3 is CASTKQGLNTEAFF. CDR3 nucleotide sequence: TGTGCCAGCACCAAACAGGGCCTAAACACTGAAGCTTTCTTT.

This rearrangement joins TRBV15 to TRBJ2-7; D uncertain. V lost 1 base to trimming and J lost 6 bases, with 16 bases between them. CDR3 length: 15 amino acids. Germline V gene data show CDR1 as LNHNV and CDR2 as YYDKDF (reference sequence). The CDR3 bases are TGTGCCACCAGCAGAGGGGGATCCGTCTTCGCCGAGCAGTACTTC. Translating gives CATSRGGSVFAEQYF.